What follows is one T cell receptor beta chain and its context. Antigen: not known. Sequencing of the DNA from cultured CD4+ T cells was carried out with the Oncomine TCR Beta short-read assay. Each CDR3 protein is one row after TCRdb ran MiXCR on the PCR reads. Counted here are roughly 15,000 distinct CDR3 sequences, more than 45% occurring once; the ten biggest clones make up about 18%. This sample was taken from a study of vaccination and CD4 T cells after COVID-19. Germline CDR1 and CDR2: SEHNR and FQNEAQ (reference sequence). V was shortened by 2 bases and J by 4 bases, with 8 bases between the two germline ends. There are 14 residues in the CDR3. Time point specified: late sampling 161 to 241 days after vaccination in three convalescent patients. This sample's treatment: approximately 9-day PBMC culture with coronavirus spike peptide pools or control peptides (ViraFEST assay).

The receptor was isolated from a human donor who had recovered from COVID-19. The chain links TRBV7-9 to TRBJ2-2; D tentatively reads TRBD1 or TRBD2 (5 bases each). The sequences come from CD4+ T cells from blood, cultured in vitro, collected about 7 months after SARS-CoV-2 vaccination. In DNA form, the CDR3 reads TGTGCCAGCAGCTTATCAGGGACCACCGGGGAGCTGTTTTTT. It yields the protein CASSLSGTTGELFF.